This T cell receptor beta chain comes out of a study of OX40 agonist ivuxolimab in advanced cancers. Study in general: With ivuxolimab, an agonistic anti-OX40 (CD134) antibody, patients were treated. Cancers in dose escalation were hepatocellular, melanoma, renal cell and head and neck. Having had anti-PD-1, anti-PD-L1 or anti-CTLA-4 therapy before was allowed, and approximately 40% had some.

With respect to this clone: What it binds is not known.

Method: immunoSEQ multiplex PCR; TCRdb's copy keeps in-frame clones and lacks some. The table includes about 49,000 clones, 80% to 90% detected once. Study-level findings and limits: Expanded peripheral T cell antigen specificity was not determined.

The length of the CDR3 is 11 residues. V lost 10 bases to trimming and J lost 17 bases, with 18 bases between them. Germline CDR1 and CDR2: WNHNN and SYGVQD (reference sequence). The starting material was CD4+ or CD8+ T cells sorted from blood, obtained in a trial of the OX40 agonist ivuxolimab. This sequence originates from an adult with an advanced solid tumor such as melanoma, head and neck, liver or kidney cancer. V gene TRBV10-1 combines with J gene TRBJ2-6; D may correspond to TRBD1 or TRBD2 (6 bases each). The chain's CDR3 is CANPRGPAVTF. The DNA for the CDR3 is TGCGCCAACCCACGGGGGCCGGCGGTGACTTTC.